This T cell receptor (beta chain) was sequenced during a study of control samples from healthy donors and cancer patients. Libraries were prepared by immunoSEQ multiplex PCR; TCRdb keeps only in-frame clonotypes and omits some of them. The table includes almost 95,000 clones, approximately 90% detected once. Trimming took off 5 bases at V and 4 bases at J, with 14 bases between the two ends. Per the germline V gene, CDR1 is SGHTA and CDR2 is FQGNSA. CDR3 length: 14 amino acids. The source of this sequence is a woman between 18 and 29 years old in good health. V usage is TRBV7-2 and J usage is TRBJ2-5, with D maybe TRBD2 (5 bases). The sequenced sample consisted of blood. The DNA for the CDR3 is TGTGCCAGCAGCCAAAGGGCGGGTTTAGAGACCCAGTACTTC. The encoded protein is CASSQRAGLETQYF. Drawing the rest from reference TRBV7-2 and TRBJ2-5, the complete variable domain is GAGVSQSPSNKVTEKGKDVELRCDPISGHTALYWYRQSLGQGLEFLIYFQGNSAPDKSGLPSDRFSAERTGGSVSTLTIQRTQQEDSAVYLCASSQRAGLETQYFGPGTRLLVL.